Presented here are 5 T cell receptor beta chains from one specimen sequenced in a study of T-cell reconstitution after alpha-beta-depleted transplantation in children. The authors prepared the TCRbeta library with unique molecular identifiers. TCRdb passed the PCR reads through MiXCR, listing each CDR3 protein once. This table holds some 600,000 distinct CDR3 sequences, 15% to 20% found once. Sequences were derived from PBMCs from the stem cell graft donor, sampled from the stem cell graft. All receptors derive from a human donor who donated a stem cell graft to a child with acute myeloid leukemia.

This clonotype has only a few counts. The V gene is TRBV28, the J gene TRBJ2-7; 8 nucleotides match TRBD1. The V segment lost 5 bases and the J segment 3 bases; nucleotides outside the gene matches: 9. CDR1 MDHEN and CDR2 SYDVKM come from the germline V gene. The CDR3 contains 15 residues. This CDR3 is CASSPRDRMVYEQYV. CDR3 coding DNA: TGTGCCAGCAGTCCTAGGGACAGGATGGTCTACGAGCAGTACGTC.

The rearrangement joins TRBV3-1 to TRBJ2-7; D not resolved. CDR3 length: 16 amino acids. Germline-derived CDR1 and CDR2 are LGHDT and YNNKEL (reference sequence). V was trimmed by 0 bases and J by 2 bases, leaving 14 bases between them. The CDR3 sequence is CASSQDPLSPTYEQYF. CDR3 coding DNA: TGTGCCAGCAGCCAAGACCCCCTGAGCCCGACCTACGAGCAGTACTTC.

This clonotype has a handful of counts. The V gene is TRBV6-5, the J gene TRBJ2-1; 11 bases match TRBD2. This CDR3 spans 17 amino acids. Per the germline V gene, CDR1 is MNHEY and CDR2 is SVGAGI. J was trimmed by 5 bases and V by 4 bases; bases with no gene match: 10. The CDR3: CASSFGFSGGGNNEQFF. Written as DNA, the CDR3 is TGTGCCAGCAGTTTCGGGTTTAGCGGGGGGGGAAACAATGAGCAGTTCTTC.

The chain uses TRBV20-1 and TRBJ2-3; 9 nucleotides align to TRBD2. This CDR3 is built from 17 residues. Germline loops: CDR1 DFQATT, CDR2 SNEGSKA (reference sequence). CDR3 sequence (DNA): TGCTGTGTTAGCGGGCTAGCGGGGTATTCGAGCACAGATACGCAGTATTTT. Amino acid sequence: CCVSGLAGYSSTDTQYF.

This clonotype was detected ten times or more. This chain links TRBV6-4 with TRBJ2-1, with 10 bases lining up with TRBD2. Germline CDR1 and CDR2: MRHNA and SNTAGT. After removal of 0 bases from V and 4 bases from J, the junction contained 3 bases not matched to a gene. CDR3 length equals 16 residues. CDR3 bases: TGTGCCAGCAGTGACTCGGCTAGCGGGAGATACAATGAGCAGTTCTTC. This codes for CASSDSASGRYNEQFF.